The TCR beta chain under discussion was sequenced for a study of cytomegalovirus exposure and HLA in healthy donors. At the level of the study: The approximately 120 validation repertoires, a later analysis reported, used the same platform as the 666 first-cohort repertoires. Study results and caveats: The investigators catalogued 150 to 200 TCR beta chains as cytomegalovirus-associated.

Germline loops: CDR1 MNHNY, CDR2 SVGAGI (reference sequence). The CDR3 runs 14 residues. V was shortened by 2 bases and J by 0 bases, with 8 bases between the two germline ends. Clones were read by immunoSEQ multiplex PCR, and TCRdb kept only the in-frame ones, dropping some. The table lists 90,000 to 120,000 clones, nearly 97% of them singletons. The donors were part of the validation cohort of roughly 110 subjects. That cohort was separate from the first cohort, which comprised 666 subjects. Remarks on this clone: Its matching antigen is unknown.

This receptor was identified in a woman aged 18-29 years in good health and CMV-seronegative. This sequence joins TRBV6-6 and TRBJ2-7, with D hard to call. Sequenced input: PBMCs. The CDR3 DNA reads TGTGCCAGCAGTTACGGGCAGAACTCCTACGAGCAGTACTTC. It encodes CASSYGQNSYEQYF.